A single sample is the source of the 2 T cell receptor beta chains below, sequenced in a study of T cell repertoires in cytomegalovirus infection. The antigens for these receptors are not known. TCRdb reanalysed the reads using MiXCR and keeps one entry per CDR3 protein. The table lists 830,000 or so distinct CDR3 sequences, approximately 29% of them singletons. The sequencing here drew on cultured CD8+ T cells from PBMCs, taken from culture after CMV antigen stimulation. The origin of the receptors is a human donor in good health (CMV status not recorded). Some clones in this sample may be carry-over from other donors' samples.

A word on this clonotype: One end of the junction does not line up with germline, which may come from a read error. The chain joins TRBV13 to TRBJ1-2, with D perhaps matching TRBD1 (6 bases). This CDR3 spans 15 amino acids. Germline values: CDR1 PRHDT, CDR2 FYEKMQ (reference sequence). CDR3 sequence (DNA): TGTGCCAGCAGCATAGGGTACAGGGTTCCTTATGGCTACACCTTC. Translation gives CASSIGYRVPYGYTF. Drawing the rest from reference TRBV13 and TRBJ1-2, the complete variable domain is AAGVIQSPRHLIKEKRETATLKCYPIPRHDTVYWYQQGPGQDPQFLISFYEKMQSDKGSIPDRFSAQQFSDYHSELNMSSLELGDSALYFCASSIGYRVPYGYTFGSGTRLTVV.

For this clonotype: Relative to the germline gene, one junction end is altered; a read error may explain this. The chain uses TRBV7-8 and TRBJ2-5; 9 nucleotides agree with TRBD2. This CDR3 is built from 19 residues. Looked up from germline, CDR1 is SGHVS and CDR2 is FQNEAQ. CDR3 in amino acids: CASSHNSNAPGLAEKTRYF. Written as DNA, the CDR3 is TGTGCCAGCAGCCACAATTCAAATGCCCCGGGACTAGCAGAAAAGACCCGGTACTTC.